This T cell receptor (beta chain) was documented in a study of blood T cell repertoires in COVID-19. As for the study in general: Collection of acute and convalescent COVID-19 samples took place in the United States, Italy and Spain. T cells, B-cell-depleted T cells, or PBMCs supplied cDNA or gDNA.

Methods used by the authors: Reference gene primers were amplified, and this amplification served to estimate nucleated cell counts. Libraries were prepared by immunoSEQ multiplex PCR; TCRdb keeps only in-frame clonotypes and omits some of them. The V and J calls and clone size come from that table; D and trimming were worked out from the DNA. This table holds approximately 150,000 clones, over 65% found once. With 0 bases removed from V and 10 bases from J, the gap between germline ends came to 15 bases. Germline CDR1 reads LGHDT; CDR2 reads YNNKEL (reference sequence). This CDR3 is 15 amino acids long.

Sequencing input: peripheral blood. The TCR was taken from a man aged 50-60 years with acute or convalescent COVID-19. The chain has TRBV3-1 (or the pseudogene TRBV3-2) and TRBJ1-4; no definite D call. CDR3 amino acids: CASSQDVGEGRKLFF. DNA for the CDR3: TGTGCCAGCAGCCAAGATGTCGGGGAGGGAAGAAAACTGTTTTTT.